This T cell receptor beta chain was found in a study of blood T cell repertoires in COVID-19. Across the whole study: Samples representing acute and convalescent COVID-19 were sourced from the United States, Italy and Spain.

Germline V gives CDR1 SGHRS, CDR2 YFSETQ. The CDR3 extends over 15 amino acids. V was pared by 2 bases and J by 1 base, with 2 bases of the junction left unmatched. As processed by the authors: Quantification of nucleated cells was approximated via reference gene primer amplification. This table comes from immunoSEQ multiplex PCR, and its TCRdb copy is limited to in-frame clones, with some not included. V and J calls and clone size follow that table, whereas D and trimming were derived from the DNA. The repertoire holds fewer than 350,000 clones, with 85% to 90% as singletons. Enrolled through a virtual design, the participants were between 18 and 89 years of age and came from some 26 US areas. Each participant's cohort was designated according to participant-reported clinical history.

This rearrangement joins TRBV5-1 to TRBJ1-1; 10 nucleotides align to TRBD1. This sequence originates from a woman younger than 30 with acute COVID-19. The sequenced material came from PBMCs or T cells enriched from blood (not recorded which). The CDR3 reads CASSFRTGGNTEAFF. For the CDR3, the DNA is TGCGCCAGCAGCTTTAGGACAGGGGGGAACACTGAAGCTTTCTTT. Looking up the rest from reference TRBV5-1 and TRBJ1-1 gives the full variable domain: KAGVTQTPRYLIKTRGQQVTLSCSPISGHRSVSWYQQTPGQGLQFLFEYFSETQRNKGNFPGRFSGRQFSNSRSEMNVSTLELGDSALYLCASSFRTGGNTEAFFGQGTRLTVV.